The 28 T cell receptor beta chains given below trace back to one sample, sequenced in a study of blood T cell repertoires in COVID-19. The method was immunoSEQ multiplex PCR; TCRdb's version includes in-frame clones alone and lacks a portion of them. The table lists under 20,000 clones, 80% to 95% of them singletons, with over 4% in the top ten. Sequencing input: peripheral blood. The source is a woman between 50 and 59 years old with active COVID-19.

The V and J genes are TRBV19 and TRBJ2-3; 8 bases match TRBD1. CDR1 and CDR2 from the germline V gene are LNHDA and SQIVND (reference sequence). V shed 5 bases and J 4 bases; nucleotides not matched to a gene: 5. This CDR3 region has 14 residues. The CDR3 DNA follows: TGTGCCAGTAGTGACAGGGGTCGGGCAGATACGCAGTATTTT. It translates to CASSDRGRADTQYF.

Concerning this clone: Relative to the germline gene, one junction end is altered; a read error may explain this. Different DNA sequences within this sample yield the same CDR3. V usage is TRBV6-5 and J usage is TRBJ1-5; TRBD1 agrees at 7 bases. Germline CDR1 and CDR2: MNHEY and SVGAGI. CDR3 length equals 14 residues. The CDR3 region is CASRPGAGGQLQHF. CDR3 DNA: TGCGCCAGCAGGCCTGGGGCAGGGGGGCAGCTCCAGCATTTT.

The sample holds a few counts of this clone. V is TRBV5-1 and J is TRBJ1-1, with TRBD1 as a possible D gene (6 bases). This CDR3 is built from 14 residues. The germline V gene encodes CDR1 SGHRS and CDR2 YFSETQ. V lost 4 bases and J 4 bases, leaving 14 bases between the germline ends. The DNA for the CDR3 is TGCGCCAGCAGCCTCCTGACAGGCGCCACTGAAGCTTTCTTT. As protein: CASSLLTGATEAFF.

The chain joins TRBV29-1 to TRBJ2-2; the D is unclear. CDR3 length equals 13 residues. The germline gives CDR1 SQVTM, CDR2 ANQGSEA. The V end was cut by 3 bases, the J end by 3 bases, with 8 bases between. CDR3 bases: TGCAGCGTTGATGGTCAGTACACCGGGGAGCTGTTTTTT. This codes for CSVDGQYTGELFF.

The rearrangement uses TRBV6-6 and TRBJ1-2; D ambiguous. There are 11 residues in the CDR3. Germline loops: CDR1 MNHNY, CDR2 SVGAGI (reference sequence). The CDR3 region has the DNA TGTGCGGGCAGAGCTAACTATGGCTACACCTTC. Translating it yields CAGRANYGYTF.

V and J are TRBV28 and TRBJ2-3; TRBD1 aligns across 9 bases. The CDR3 spans 15 residues. V lost 4 bases, J lost 4 bases, and 6 bases stayed unmatched. The germline V gene encodes CDR1 MDHEN and CDR2 SYDVKM. This CDR3 reads CASSSQGAGADTQYF. CDR3 coding DNA: TGTGCCAGCAGTTCACAGGGGGCTGGTGCAGATACGCAGTATTTT.

The genes are TRBV30 and TRBJ1-1; D uncertain. This CDR3 region has 13 residues. Trimming stripped 4 bases from V and 6 bases from J, with 15 bases between. From germline, CDR1 is GTSNPN and CDR2 SVGIG (reference sequence). The CDR3 is CAWKSLSTAEAFF. CDR3 DNA sequence: TGTGCCTGGAAGTCCCTGAGCACCGCTGAAGCTTTCTTT. Looking up the rest from reference TRBV30 and TRBJ1-1 gives the full variable domain: SQTIHQWPATLVQPVGSPLSLECTVEGTSNPNLYWYRQAAGRGLQLLFYSVGIGQISSEVPQNLSASRPQDRQFILSSKKLLLSDSGFYLCAWKSLSTAEAFFGQGTRLTVV.

V usage is TRBV18 and J usage is TRBJ1-1; 8 bases map to TRBD1. This CDR3 contains 14 residues. The trim removed 5 bases at V and 4 bases at J, leaving 6 bases unmatched. The germline CDR1 and CDR2 sequences are KGHSH and LQKENI. In DNA, the CDR3 is TGTGCCAGCTCAGGTATTACAGGGGGCACTGAAGCTTTCTTT. Its translation: CASSGITGGTEAFF.

The chain has TRBV12-5 and TRBJ1-2; 7 nucleotides line up with TRBD1. Germline assignment: CDR1 LGHNT and CDR2 FRNRAP. The CDR3 runs 17 residues. Germline trimming cut 2 bases from V and 4 bases from J; bases unmatched to any gene: 13. The CDR3 loop is CASGLKLDRERSYGYTF. CDR3 coding DNA: TGTGCTAGTGGTTTGAAACTCGACAGGGAAAGGTCCTATGGCTACACCTTC.

The chain uses TRBV3-1 (or the pseudogene TRBV3-2) and TRBJ2-1; D possibly corresponds to TRBD1 (6 bases). The CDR3 is 12 amino acids. The V end lost 1 base, the J end lost 9 bases, and 7 bases lay between the germline ends. Per germline, CDR1 LGHDT and CDR2 YNNKEL (reference sequence). The CDR3 DNA reads TGTGCCAGCAGCCAAGTAGGGGGTGAGCAGTTCTTC. It specifies CASSQVGGEQFF.

The chain employs TRBV5-1 and TRBJ2-1, with TRBD2 matching over 9 bases. Germline values: CDR1 SGHRS, CDR2 YFSETQ. Germline trimming cut 2 bases from V and 3 bases from J; bases unmatched to any gene: 3. CDR3 length: 15 residues. The CDR3 nucleotides are TGCGCCAGCAGCTTAACTAGCGGGCGCTACAATGAGCAGTTCTTC. Its translation: CASSLTSGRYNEQFF. Full variable domain (outside the CDR3, taken from reference TRBV5-1 and TRBJ2-1): KAGVTQTPRYLIKTRGQQVTLSCSPISGHRSVSWYQQTPGQGLQFLFEYFSETQRNKGNFPGRFSGRQFSNSRSEMNVSTLELGDSALYLCASSLTSGRYNEQFFGPGTRLTVL.

This clone is a singleton in its sample. The CDR3 DNA is TGTGCCAGCAGTTCCCCAAATCAGCCCCAGCATTTT. Translation gives CASSSPNQPQHF. The V gene is TRBV6-6, the J gene TRBJ1-5; no reliable D call. The germline V gene encodes CDR1 MNHNY and CDR2 SVGAGI (reference sequence). The CDR3 totals 12 residues. The V and J ends lost 4 bases and 4 bases respectively, with 5 bases between them.

This chain joins TRBV5-1 and TRBJ2-7, with D possibly matching TRBD1 (6 bases). Deletions cut 4 bases from V and 0 bases from J, with 14 bases between. CDR1 SGHRS and CDR2 YFSETQ come from the germline V gene. CDR3 length equals 15 residues. The CDR3 region has the DNA TGCGCCAGCAGCCTTACAGGGCATCGCTCCTACGAGCAGTACTTC. Its translation: CASSLTGHRSYEQYF.

The rearrangement links TRBV7-9 to TRBJ1-4; 10 bases are a match to TRBD1. CDR3 length: 15 residues. The germline CDR1 and CDR2 sequences are SEHNR and FQNEAQ (reference sequence). V gave up 5 bases and J gave up 8 bases; unmatched junction bases: 8. The CDR3 spells CASSPDRGRNEKLFF. CDR3 DNA sequence: TGTGCCAGCAGCCCCGACAGGGGGCGCAACGAAAAACTGTTTTTT.

The rearrangement joins TRBV6-6 to TRBJ1-2; D not certain. This CDR3 contains 13 residues. CDR1 and CDR2 from the germline V gene are MNHNY and SVGAGI (reference sequence). Trimming left V 4 bases short and J 3 bases short, with 9 bases between. The CDR3 region has the DNA TGTGCCAGCAGTTCCACAGAGTACTATGGCTACACCTTC. Protein: CASSSTEYYGYTF.

In nucleotides, the CDR3 is TGTGCCAGTAATCCCACAGGGGGCTGGGAGACCCAGTACTTC. It yields the protein CASNPTGGWETQYF. The chain joins TRBV19 to TRBJ2-5; 9 bases are shared with TRBD1. This CDR3 region has 14 residues. Germline V CDR1 and CDR2: LNHDA, SQIVND (reference sequence). After removal of 7 bases from V and 5 bases from J, the junction contained 8 bases not matched to a gene.

The chain combines TRBV6-6 with TRBJ2-4; the match to TRBD1 covers 7 bases. The V gene end was trimmed by 11 bases and the J gene end by 9 bases; junction bases not matched to a gene: 7. Germline CDR1 reads MNHNY; CDR2 reads SVGAGI (reference sequence). This CDR3 region has 11 residues. The CDR3 nucleotides read TGTGCCTCCCGGACAGGTATCATTCAGTACTTC. Protein product: CASRTGIIQYF.

The chain links TRBV9 to TRBJ1-5, with TRBD1 identical over 10 bases. This CDR3 spans 16 amino acids. CDR1 and CDR2 (germline): SGDLS, YYNGEE. Unmatched junction bases numbered 6, after V lost 2 bases and J lost 4 bases. The CDR3: CASSVPGQGTNQPQHF. As DNA, the CDR3 is TGTGCCAGCAGCGTTCCGGGACAGGGGACTAATCAGCCCCAGCATTTT. The whole variable domain, filled in from reference TRBV9 and TRBJ1-5, reads DSGVTQTPKHLITATGQRVTLRCSPRSGDLSVYWYQQSLDQGLQFLIQYYNGEERAKGNILERFSAQQFPDLHSELNLSSLELGDSALYFCASSVPGQGTNQPQHFGDGTRLSIL.

CDR3 amino acids: CASSLQGNYNSPLHF. CDR3 DNA: TGTGCCAGCAGCTTACAGGGAAACTATAATTCACCCCTCCACTTT. The chain is built from TRBV7-8 and TRBJ1-6; tentatively, D is TRBD1 (5 bases). The germline CDR1 and CDR2 sequences are SGHVS and FQNEAQ. V was pared by 2 bases and J by 3 bases, with 8 bases between. The CDR3 runs to 15 residues.

The chain combines TRBV20-1 with TRBJ2-5; 7 bases fit TRBD2. With 6 bases clipped from V and 12 bases from J, the junction kept 10 bases outside the gene matches. Germline values: CDR1 DFQATT, CDR2 SNEGSKA (reference sequence). The CDR3 spans 11 residues. CDR3 in DNA: TGCAGTGCCGCGGGAGCGGGACCTGAGTACTTC. Translation gives CSAAGAGPEYF.

This clone was found once. The chain employs TRBV30 and TRBJ2-3; maybe TRBD2 (10 bases). This CDR3 region has 18 residues. Trimming shortened V by 1 base and J by 3 bases, and 23 bases separated the two germline ends. Germline CDR1 GTSNPN, CDR2 SVGIG (reference sequence). CDR3 DNA: TGTGCCTGGAGTGCACAGGGGGCTCTAGCGGGAGTTACAGATACGCAGTATTTT. Its translation: CAWSAQGALAGVTDTQYF.

This clone was seen more than once but under ten times. The J gene is TRBJ2-7, the V gene TRBV5-1, with 9 bases that match TRBD1. The CDR3 is 13 amino acids. In germline, CDR1 is SGHRS, CDR2 YFSETQ. The V gene end was trimmed by 4 bases and the J gene end by 6 bases; junction bases not matched to a gene: 5. CDR3: CASSRDREGEQYF. DNA for the CDR3: TGCGCCAGCAGCCGGGACAGGGAGGGCGAGCAGTACTTC.

This clone has just a few counts. This chain joins TRBV4-1 and TRBJ2-7; 7 bases fit TRBD2. This CDR3 has 15 amino acids. The junction had 5 bases not matched to a gene; V was cut back by 0 bases and J by 3 bases. Germline CDR1 and CDR2: MGHRA and YSYEKL. CDR3: CASSQEIAGGYEQYF. The DNA for the CDR3 is TGCGCCAGCAGCCAAGAGATAGCGGGTGGCTACGAGCAGTACTTC.

CDR3 DNA: TGTGCCAGCAGCTTAGAGTACAGTGGATACAATGAGCAGTTCTTC. Translated, it gives CASSLEYSGYNEQFF. The genes are TRBV11-2 and TRBJ2-1, with D uncertain. This CDR3 has 15 residues. Looked up from germline, CDR1 is SGHAT and CDR2 is FQNNGV. V was trimmed by 0 bases and J by 4 bases, leaving 10 bases between them.

J is TRBJ1-3 and V is TRBV4-2, with unresolved D. The CDR3 is 15 amino acids. From germline, CDR1 is LGHNA and CDR2 YNFKEQ. V lost 0 bases, J lost 0 bases, and 6 bases lay in between. Written as DNA, the CDR3 is TGTGCCAGCAGCCAAGAGGCCAGCTCTGGAAACACCATATATTTT. This sequence encodes CASSQEASSGNTIYF.

V gene TRBV11-3 combines with J gene TRBJ2-3, with D hard to call. V lost 3 bases to trimming and J lost 0 bases, with 4 bases between them. CDR3 length equals 13 residues. Germline CDR1 is SGHNT and CDR2 is YENEEA. The DNA for the CDR3 is TGTGCCAGCAGCTTTTCTAGCACAGATACGCAGTATTTT. Its translation is CASSFSSTDTQYF.

This chain uses TRBV28 with TRBJ1-5; D gene uncertain. The V and J ends lost 6 bases and 6 bases respectively, with 9 bases between them. This CDR3 contains 12 residues. Germline V CDR1 and CDR2: MDHEN, SYDVKM. The CDR3 sequence: CASSPGLQPQHF. In DNA form, the CDR3 reads TGTGCCAGCAGCCCTGGGCTTCAGCCCCAGCATTTT.

V gene TRBV7-3 combines with J gene TRBJ2-1; 7 nucleotides line up with TRBD1. V shed 1 base, J shed 5 bases, and the junction held 5 bases outside the gene matches. CDR3 size: 15 residues. Germline CDR1 is SGHTA and CDR2 is FQGTGA. In DNA, the CDR3 is TGTGCCAGCAGCTTAAGACAGGGTCTGAACAATGAGCAGTTCTTC. Translation: CASSLRQGLNNEQFF.